The clone carrying this T cell receptor (beta chain) was observed many times. These data belong to a study of T cells in Graves' hyperthyroidism and ophthalmopathy. Amplified TCR beta CDR3 regions derived from RNA transcripts. Initially, a first-round RT-PCR of the TCR CDR3 employed the HTBI primer set. TCRdb passed the multiplex PCR reads through MiXCR, listing each CDR3 protein once. The data hold 350,000 or so distinct CDR3 sequences, with 17% observed a single time. The CDR3 covers 15 residues. Germline V lookup: CDR1 SNHLY, CDR2 FYNNEI. The V segment lost 6 bases and the J segment 4 bases; nucleotides outside the gene matches: 8. Uncontrolled infection, other autoimmune disease, pregnancy and lactation each barred patients from inclusion.

Source material: blood. The J gene is TRBJ2-3, the V gene TRBV2, with TRBD1 matching 9 bases. This receptor was obtained from a woman under 40 with Graves' hyperthyroidism that later progressed to Graves' ophthalmopathy. CDR3 region: CASRIQGAVADTQYF. CDR3 nucleotides: TGTGCCAGCAGAATACAGGGGGCGGTTGCAGATACGCAGTATTTT.